This section outlines one TCR beta chain sequence together with its context. Methods used by the authors: Amplified reference gene primers provided the basis for estimating nucleated cell counts. This table comes from immunoSEQ multiplex PCR, and its TCRdb copy is limited to in-frame clones, with some not included. Clone size and V and J calls were adopted from that table, with D and trimming inferred from the DNA. Of some 140,000 clones listed, roughly 81% are singletons. This entry comes from a study of blood T cell repertoires in COVID-19. Study-wide context: COVID-19 samples, acute and convalescent, were from the United States, Italy and Spain. PBMCs, B-cell-depleted T cells, or T cells were the source of the cDNA or gDNA that made up the material.

This CDR3 contains 16 residues. V was clipped by 1 base and J by 7 bases, with 14 bases between them. Germline V gene data show CDR1 as LGHDT and CDR2 as YNNKEL (reference sequence). This clonotype originated in a human donor in a cohort sampled during active COVID-19. The chain links TRBV3-1 (or the pseudogene TRBV3-2) to TRBJ1-6; the D gene is possibly TRBD1 (5 bases). Sequenced material: peripheral blood. The DNA for the CDR3 is TGTGCCAGCAGCCAAGTATTTACAGGAGCAAATTCACCCCTCCACTTT. Translating gives CASSQVFTGANSPLHF.